These 17 T cell receptor beta chains share one sample of origin, sequenced in a study of blood T cell repertoires in COVID-19. Clones were read by immunoSEQ multiplex PCR, and TCRdb kept only the in-frame ones, dropping some. This table holds about 320,000 clones, approximately 88% found once. Material for sequencing was PBMCs or T cells enriched from blood (not recorded which). The receptors stem from a man aged 25-40 years who had recovered from COVID-19.

This chain connects TRBV9 to TRBJ1-6; D uncertain. The germline gives CDR1 SGDLS, CDR2 YYNGEE. This CDR3 contains 14 residues. Trimming removed 1 base from V and 6 bases from J, with 8 bases in between. CDR3 sequence (DNA): TGTGCCAGCAGCGTATCACAGACTAATTCACCCCTCCACTTT. Protein: CASSVSQTNSPLHF.

The genes are TRBV29-1 and TRBJ2-5; a possible D gene is TRBD2 (7 bases). Germline CDR1 and CDR2: SQVTM and ANQGSEA. The ends were cut back, 4 bases at V and 9 bases at J, with 18 bases in the middle. CDR3 length: 13 residues. This CDR3 is CSVVGQGGGAQYF. The CDR3, as DNA: TGCAGCGTTGTGGGCCAGGGAGGGGGTGCCCAGTACTTC.

The J gene is TRBJ2-6, the V gene TRBV4-1; D perhaps matches TRBD1 (5 bases). The CDR3 runs 16 residues. In germline, CDR1 is MGHRA, CDR2 YSYEKL. Trimming pared 0 bases from V and 9 bases from J, leaving 15 bases between. The chain's CDR3 is CASSQEGFQGSNVLTF. The CDR3, as DNA: TGCGCCAGCAGCCAAGAAGGGTTCCAGGGTAGCAACGTCCTGACTTTC.

This chain connects TRBV5-1 to TRBJ2-7, with D hard to call. Trimming left V 3 bases short and J 0 bases short, with 16 bases between. The length of the CDR3 is 16 residues. Germline V gene lookup returns CDR1 SGHRS and CDR2 YFSETQ. The CDR3 coding sequence is TGCGCCAGCAGCTCCTTGCCCAGCGCAAGCTCCTACGAGCAGTACTTC. Translated, it gives CASSSLPSASSYEQYF.

V gene TRBV2 combines with J gene TRBJ2-6, with 7 nucleotides matching TRBD1. Germline lookup yields CDR1 SNHLY and CDR2 FYNNEI. V was pared by 5 bases and J by 0 bases, with 7 bases of the junction left unmatched. The CDR3 extends over 17 amino acids. The DNA for the CDR3 is TGTGCCAGCAGTACGGACAGGTTAAGCTCTGGGGCCAACGTCCTGACTTTC. Amino acids: CASSTDRLSSGANVLTF.

J is TRBJ1-6 and V is TRBV28, with a possible D match to TRBD1 (6 bases). Deletions cut 7 bases from V and 10 bases from J, with 17 bases between. Germline V gene lookup returns CDR1 MDHEN and CDR2 SYDVKM. The CDR3 consists of 14 residues. CDR3 nucleotides: TGTGCCAGCATGGTGGCAGGGGAAGGATCACCCCTCCACTTT. Residues: CASMVAGEGSPLHF.

V and J are TRBV30 and TRBJ1-5, with a weak D call TRBD1 (6 bases). CDR1 is GTSNPN and CDR2 is SVGIG in the germline V gene (reference sequence). V shed 2 bases and J shed 0 bases, with 11 bases lying between them. The CDR3 sequence is 15 residues long. DNA of the CDR3: TGTGCCTGGAGTCCAAGGGGGGGTAGCAATCAGCCCCAGCATTTT. This sequence encodes CAWSPRGGSNQPQHF. Full variable domain (remainder filled in from reference TRBV30 and TRBJ1-5): SQTIHQWPATLVQPVGSPLSLECTVEGTSNPNLYWYRQAAGRGLQLLFYSVGIGQISSEVPQNLSASRPQDRQFILSSKKLLLSDSGFYLCAWSPRGGSNQPQHFGDGTRLSIL.

This clone was found once. As DNA, the CDR3 is TGTGCCAGCAGCCAGGGACAGCTTTACGAGCAGTACTTC. Translated: CASSQGQLYEQYF. The chain couples TRBV12-3 or TRBV12-4 to TRBJ2-7; 7 bases align to TRBD1. This CDR3 is 13 amino acids long. Losses at the gene ends were 6 bases for V and 4 bases for J; bases not matched to a gene: 6.

V is TRBV3-1 (or the pseudogene TRBV3-2) and J is TRBJ2-1; 8 nucleotides match TRBD2. The CDR3 consists of 15 residues. The germline V gene encodes CDR1 LGHDT and CDR2 YNNKEL (reference sequence). V lost 4 bases, J lost 7 bases, and 9 bases stayed unmatched. The CDR3 sequence: CASSPPPLAANEQFF. In DNA form, the CDR3 reads TGTGCCAGCAGCCCCCCTCCACTAGCGGCTAATGAGCAGTTCTTC.

The chain employs TRBV9 and TRBJ2-3; D is possibly TRBD2 (6 bases). Trimming shortened V by 0 bases and J by 4 bases, and 9 bases separated the two germline ends. Germline V gene sequence: CDR1 SGDLS, CDR2 YYNGEE. CDR3 length: 14 amino acids. The CDR3 loop reads CASSVALAPDTQYF. CDR3 DNA: TGTGCCAGCAGCGTAGCACTAGCACCAGATACGCAGTATTTT.

The chain combines TRBV10-2 with TRBJ2-1; 12 nucleotides match TRBD2. Germline V gene sequence: CDR1 WSHSY, CDR2 SAAADI. The V and J ends lost 3 bases and 6 bases, in that order; junction bases with no gene match: 9. There are 17 residues in the CDR3. In DNA, the CDR3 is TGCGCCAGCAGTGATTGGGCTAGCGGGGGGGCAGGCAATGAGCAGTTCTTC. It yields the protein CASSDWASGGAGNEQFF.

The V and J genes are TRBV9 and TRBJ1-5; D may be TRBD1 (6 bases). With 0 bases removed from V and 4 bases from J, the gap between germline ends came to 11 bases. Germline CDR1 is SGDLS and CDR2 is YYNGEE. This CDR3 comprises 15 residues. CDR3 residues: CASSVGQALNQPQHF. For the CDR3, the DNA is TGTGCCAGCAGCGTAGGACAGGCGCTGAATCAGCCCCAGCATTTT. Full variable domain (remainder filled in from reference TRBV9 and TRBJ1-5): DSGVTQTPKHLITATGQRVTLRCSPRSGDLSVYWYQQSLDQGLQFLIQYYNGEERAKGNILERFSAQQFPDLHSELNLSSLELGDSALYFCASSVGQALNQPQHFGDGTRLSIL.

The chain is built from TRBV24-1 and TRBJ1-1; TRBD1 agrees at 7 bases. Germline CDR1 KGHDR, CDR2 SFDVKD. CDR3 length equals 14 residues. V was pared by 4 bases and J by 2 bases, with 3 bases of the junction left unmatched. The CDR3 sequence is CATSEGGRNTEAFF. The CDR3 nucleotides are TGTGCCACCAGTGAAGGGGGCCGAAACACTGAAGCTTTCTTT.

V is TRBV7-3 and J is TRBJ2-1; TRBD2 aligns across 11 bases. The CDR3 is 15 amino acids. V lost 5 bases, J lost 9 bases, and 9 bases stayed unmatched. Per germline, CDR1 SGHTA and CDR2 FQGTGA. The CDR3 DNA reads as TGTGCCAGCAGCATCCTAGCGGGGGGAAGGAGTGAGCAGTTCTTC. Its protein is CASSILAGGRSEQFF.

The rearrangement joins TRBV6-5 to TRBJ1-6, with 7 bases lining up with TRBD1. Trimming cost V 7 bases and J 9 bases; bases outside gene matches: 9. Germline assignment: CDR1 MNHEY and CDR2 SVGAGI. This CDR3 region has 14 residues. DNA of the CDR3: TGTGCCAGCATCGCGACAGGGACATCTTCACCCCTCCACTTT. Residues: CASIATGTSSPLHF.

This chain joins TRBV7-9 and TRBJ1-4, with 9 nucleotides matching TRBD1. Germline V lookup: CDR1 SEHNR, CDR2 FQNEAQ (reference sequence). The CDR3 loop spans 16 amino acids. J gave up 0 bases and V 1 base, and 0 bases lay outside the gene matches. For the CDR3, the DNA is TGTGCCAGCAGCTTAGGGGACAGGGCAACTAATGAAAAACTGTTTTTT. Translation gives CASSLGDRATNEKLFF.

The rearrangement joins TRBV6-5 to TRBJ1-1; 7 nucleotides match TRBD1. In germline, CDR1 is MNHEY, CDR2 SVGAGI. CDR3 length equals 14 residues. V lost 2 bases and J lost 4; bases outside the gene matches: 4. In DNA, the CDR3 is TGTGCCAGCAGTTACAACAGGGGAGGCACTGAAGCTTTCTTT. It yields the protein CASSYNRGGTEAFF.